The next 8 T cell receptor beta chains were all read from a single sample in a study of monozygotic twins with inflammatory bowel disease. From the 5' RACE reads, TCRdb lists one entry per CDR3 protein and no DNA. The repertoire table contains roughly 330,000 distinct CDR3 sequences. Sequencing was carried out using blood. The receptors stem from a human donor with ulcerative colitis or Crohn's disease, or a healthy co-twin of an affected twin (not recorded which).

The chain couples TRBV9 to TRBJ2-1; lacking DNA, the TRBD2 call made by TCRdb goes unchecked. Germline CDR1 reads SGDLS; CDR2 reads YYNGEE. This CDR3 is built from 16 residues. The CDR3 sequence: CASSVWGTSANNEQFF.

This chain links TRBV5-6 with TRBJ2-1; TCRdb designates TRBD1, a call that cannot be tested without DNA. Looked up from germline, CDR1 is SGHDT and CDR2 is YYEEEE. The length of the CDR3 is 14 residues. The CDR3 here is CASRGGGSYNEQFF.

The rearrangement links TRBV5-1 to TRBJ1-1; TCRdb outputs TRBD1, but without DNA this stays unchecked. CDR1 SGHRS and CDR2 YFSETQ come from the germline V gene. The CDR3 totals 14 residues. The CDR3 spells CASRPRGESTEAFF.

The chain is built from TRBV5-1 and TRBJ1-1; TCRdb's assignment of TRBD1 cannot be checked, as there is no DNA. The germline V gene has CDR1 SGHRS and CDR2 YFSETQ. This CDR3 has 15 amino acids. CDR3 protein: CASSPYPGFNTEAFF.

The chain combines TRBV7-9 with TRBJ2-5; the TRBD2 assignment by TCRdb is unverifiable without DNA. Germline CDR1 SEHNR, CDR2 FQNEAQ (reference sequence). The CDR3 runs to 17 residues. CDR3 sequence reads: CASSHGTSGSIRETQYF.

This chain connects TRBV20-1 to TRBJ2-5; TCRdb indicates TRBD1, and absent DNA this call remains unverified. The length of the CDR3 is 12 residues. Germline V gene data show CDR1 as DFQATT and CDR2 as SNEGSKA (reference sequence). CDR3 region: CSAGTTQETQYF.

The rearrangement links TRBV29-1 to TRBJ2-2; TCRdb's D call of TRBD2 is untestable without DNA. The CDR3 length is 15 residues. CDR1 is SQVTM, CDR2 ANQGSEA, per germline. This CDR3 reads CSVEVPPSATGELFF.

The V gene is TRBV18, the J gene TRBJ2-5. Germline V gene lookup returns CDR1 KGHSH and CDR2 LQKENI. The length of the CDR3 is 12 residues. CDR3 residues: CASSPQIGTQYF.